The 29 T cell receptor beta chains reported below all come from one sample, sequenced in a study of T cells in Graves' hyperthyroidism and ophthalmopathy. What was amplified from RNA transcripts were TCR beta CDR3 regions. The study used the HTBI primer set for a first-round RT-PCR of the TCR CDR3. TCRdb ran MiXCR on the multiplex PCR reads and lists one entry per CDR3 protein. The sample lists 550,000 to 700,000 distinct CDR3 sequences, around 42% seen once, with roughly 20% in the top ten. The sequenced sample consisted of peripheral blood or thyroid tissue (not recorded which). Receptors originate from an adult woman with Graves' disease, either hyperthyroidism or ophthalmopathy (not recorded which).

V gene TRBV29-1 combines with J gene TRBJ1-2; 7 positions match TRBD1. The CDR3 contains 10 residues. Germline V gene sequence: CDR1 SQVTM, CDR2 ANQGSEA. J was trimmed by 7 bases and V by 8 bases; bases with no gene match: 4. The chain's CDR3 is CSPDRAGYTF. The CDR3 coding sequence is TGCAGCCCCGACAGGGCTGGCTACACCTTC.

This clonotype came up many times. The rearrangement joins TRBV7-9 to TRBJ2-1, with D uncertain. The ends were cut back, 1 base at V and 8 bases at J, with 6 bases in the middle. This CDR3 is 12 amino acids long. Germline values: CDR1 SEHNR, CDR2 FQNEAQ (reference sequence). CDR3 bases: TGTGCCAGCAGCTTAGATGTCTATGAGCAGTTCTTC. This encodes CASSLDVYEQFF.

The chain combines TRBV11-2 with TRBJ1-2; D is possibly TRBD1 (6 bases). The CDR3 is 14 amino acids. Trimming removed 4 bases at V and 6 bases at J, with 15 bases between. CDR1 and CDR2 (germline): SGHAT, FQNNGV. CDR3 in DNA: TGTGCCAGCAGCTGGACAGAGCTCGGGGATGGCTACACCTTC. Residues: CASSWTELGDGYTF.

The chain has TRBV2 and TRBJ1-6; D remains unclear. Germline assignment: CDR1 SNHLY and CDR2 FYNNEI. Trimming took off 1 base at V and 4 bases at J, with 8 bases between the two ends. The length of the CDR3 is 15 residues. The CDR3 reads CASSEVGRYNSPLHF. The CDR3 nucleotides are TGTGCCAGCAGTGAAGTTGGGAGATATAATTCACCCCTCCACTTT.

This clonotype was counted a few times. V gene TRBV27 combines with J gene TRBJ1-5, with D tentatively TRBD1 (5 bases). Germline-derived CDR1 and CDR2 are MNHEY and SMNVEV (reference sequence). V lost 6 bases and J 3 bases, leaving 12 bases between the germline ends. The CDR3 sequence is 14 residues long. DNA of the CDR3: TGTGCCAGCAGAAGTGGGGACCTCAATCAGCCCCAGCATTTT. The encoded protein is CASRSGDLNQPQHF.

This clonotype was detected many times. V gene TRBV29-1 combines with J gene TRBJ1-1; 7 bases agree with TRBD1. The V and J ends lost 6 bases and 2 bases, in that order; junction bases with no gene match: 15. There are 16 residues in the CDR3. Germline loops: CDR1 SQVTM, CDR2 ANQGSEA. The CDR3 sequence is CSVHNKPGQRNTEAFF. CDR3 bases: TGCAGCGTGCACAACAAACCGGGACAGCGAAACACTGAAGCTTTCTTT.

V gene TRBV6-5 combines with J gene TRBJ2-7, with TRBD1 as a possible D gene (6 bases). Trimming stripped 6 bases from V and 6 bases from J, with 12 bases between. The CDR3 covers 12 residues. Germline CDR1 and CDR2: MNHEY and SVGAGI. The CDR3 is CASRPRGGEQYF. For the CDR3, the DNA is TGTGCCAGCAGGCCCAGGGGCGGCGAGCAGTACTTC.

The chain carries TRBV12-3 or TRBV12-4 and TRBJ2-7, with D tentatively TRBD1 (5 bases). The CDR3 sequence is 14 residues long. V shed 4 bases and J shed 4 bases, with 14 bases lying between them. CDR3 DNA: TGTGCCAGCAGTTCTATCCGACAGACGTACGAGCAGTACTTC. Its protein product is CASSSIRQTYEQYF.

A single count supports this clonotype. The gene calls are TRBV9 and TRBJ1-5; D ambiguous. Trimming removed 5 bases at V and 7 bases at J, with 10 bases between. The CDR3 is 12 amino acids. From germline, CDR1 is SGDLS and CDR2 YYNGEE. The CDR3, as DNA: TGTGCCAGCAGTTCCCCCATCCAGCCCCAGCATTTT. Amino acids: CASSSPIQPQHF.

The chain links TRBV12-3 or TRBV12-4 to TRBJ1-6; maybe TRBD1 (6 bases). V was shortened by 8 bases and J by 10 bases, with 15 bases between the two germline ends. This CDR3 is 13 amino acids long. CDR3 protein: CASAGGRESPLHF. The DNA of the CDR3 is TGTGCCAGCGCCGGGGGGCGAGAATCACCCCTCCACTTT.

The CDR3 region is CATSPQAGGGTGELFF. The CDR3 DNA sequence: TGTGCCACCAGCCCACAAGCGGGAGGGGGCACCGGGGAGCTGTTTTTT. The rearrangement links TRBV15 to TRBJ2-2; TRBD2 aligns across 10 bases. V gave up 5 bases and J gave up 4 bases; unmatched junction bases: 7. Germline CDR1 LNHNV, CDR2 YYDKDF (reference sequence). The CDR3 is made up of 16 amino acids.

The table lists this clonotype with a few counts. The rearrangement uses TRBV29-1 and TRBJ1-2, with D possibly being TRBD1 (6 bases). V lost 4 bases and J 5 bases, leaving 14 bases between the germline ends. Germline loops: CDR1 SQVTM, CDR2 ANQGSEA. This CDR3 has 13 residues. The DNA of the CDR3 is TGCAGCGTTGTGGGTTTACAGGGTTATGGCTACACCTTC. It yields the protein CSVVGLQGYGYTF.

This clonotype was picked up a small number of times. V and J are TRBV28 and TRBJ1-3; possibly TRBD1 for D (6 bases). V was shortened by 0 bases and J by 2 bases, with 8 bases between the two germline ends. Germline loops: CDR1 MDHEN, CDR2 SYDVKM. This CDR3 contains 15 residues. The CDR3 DNA reads as TGTGCCAGCAGTTTATGGACAGGCCCTGGAAACACCATATATTTT. The encoded protein is CASSLWTGPGNTIYF.

This clonotype was seen ten or more times. The rearrangement links TRBV10-2 to TRBJ2-5, with 7 bases aligning to TRBD2. The CDR3 covers 14 residues. CDR1 WSHSY and CDR2 SAAADI come from the germline V gene. J gave up 1 base and V 6 bases, and 5 bases lay outside the gene matches. CDR3 in DNA: TGCGCCAGCAGAAAGCGGGGAGCCCAAGAGACCCAGTACTTC. As protein: CASRKRGAQETQYF.

Details on this clonotype: Likely a read error: the CDR3 ends without its conserved phenylalanine or tryptophan. V usage is TRBV11-1 and J usage is TRBJ1-4; D might be TRBD1 (6 bases). The CDR3 sequence is 15 residues long. V was trimmed by 5 bases and J by 4 bases, leaving 14 bases between them. Germline CDR1 is SGHAT and CDR2 is FQDESV (reference sequence). DNA of the CDR3: TGTGCCAGCAGCCGCTTGCGACAGGTTAATGAAAAACTGTTTTGT. This encodes CASSRLRQVNEKLFC.

The V and J genes are TRBV15 and TRBJ1-2, with TRBD1 identical over 8 bases. With 1 base clipped from V and 8 bases from J, the junction kept 6 bases outside the gene matches. The CDR3 consists of 14 residues. The germline V gene encodes CDR1 LNHNV and CDR2 YYDKDF (reference sequence). The DNA of the CDR3 is TGTGCCACCAGCAGAGGACAGGGGATTATGGGCTACACCTTC. Translating gives CATSRGQGIMGYTF.

The chain recombines TRBV7-9 with TRBJ1-3; 10 nucleotides line up with TRBD1. V shed 5 bases and J 7 bases; nucleotides not matched to a gene: 14. Germline V gene sequence: CDR1 SEHNR, CDR2 FQNEAQ (reference sequence). The CDR3 is made up of 17 amino acids. The CDR3 reads CASSPRDRGRGGNTIYF. In nucleotides, the CDR3 is TGTGCCAGCAGCCCCCGGGACAGGGGACGCGGGGGTAACACCATATATTTT.

At least ten counts were recorded for this clonotype. The chain recombines TRBV5-1 with TRBJ2-7, with D perhaps given as TRBD1 or TRBD2 (5 bases each). This CDR3 is 13 amino acids long. Germline-derived CDR1 and CDR2 are SGHRS and YFSETQ. V gave up 3 bases and J gave up 9 bases, with 16 bases separating them. The CDR3 DNA is TGCGCCAGCAGCTCAGGTGGGGACGGCGGGCAGTACTTC. Translating gives CASSSGGDGGQYF.

In its sample, this clonotype was seen a few times. CDR3 nucleotide sequence: TGTGCCAGCAGTTACTCGGGCGGCAGTCCAAGGTCACCCCTCCACTTT. As protein: CASSYSGGSPRSPLHF. This chain joins TRBV6-5 and TRBJ1-6; D gene unclear. Trimming shortened V by 0 bases and J by 10 bases, and 16 bases separated the two germline ends. The CDR3 loop spans 16 amino acids. Germline CDR1 and CDR2: MNHEY and SVGAGI.

V usage is TRBV20-1 and J usage is TRBJ1-3; 7 nucleotides agree with TRBD1. Germline-derived CDR1 and CDR2 are DFQATT and SNEGSKA (reference sequence). This CDR3 spans 15 amino acids. V trimming: 3 bases; J trimming: 0 bases; junction bases outside the gene matches: 5. CDR3 in amino acids: CSASSGTASGNTIYF. The CDR3 region has the DNA TGCAGTGCTAGTTCGGGGACAGCCTCTGGAAACACCATATATTTT.

This clonotype was recorded many times. The V gene is TRBV14, the J gene TRBJ1-1; D gene uncertain. The CDR3 contains 14 residues. Germline V gives CDR1 SGHDN, CDR2 FVKESK. The V gene lost 0 bases and the J gene lost 2 bases, with 7 bases spanning the gap. CDR3 nucleotides: TGTGCCAGCAGCCAAGAGCGGGGAAACACTGAAGCTTTCTTT. Its protein is CASSQERGNTEAFF.

This clonotype was picked up many times. The J gene is TRBJ1-4, the V gene TRBV2; D uncertain. V lost 4 bases and J lost 0, with 3 bases in between. This CDR3 spans 13 amino acids. The germline CDR1 and CDR2 sequences are SNHLY and FYNNEI. CDR3 sequence (DNA): TGTGCCAGCAGTGCCACAACTAATGAAAAACTGTTTTTT. This sequence encodes CASSATTNEKLFF.

On this clonotype itself: One end of the junction does not line up with germline, which may come from a read error. CDR3 DNA sequence: TGTGCCTGCAGTGCTACCCGAGCGGGAGATAGCACAGATACGCAGTATTTT. Translation: CACSATRAGDSTDTQYF. The V gene is TRBV25-1, the J gene TRBJ2-3; 8 nucleotides agree with TRBD2. This CDR3 region has 17 residues. In germline, CDR1 is MGHDK, CDR2 SYGVNS.

This clonotype was seen only a few times. The chain has TRBV7-2 and TRBJ1-5; D not certain. This CDR3 comprises 12 residues. With 0 bases removed from V and 5 bases from J, the gap between germline ends came to 2 bases. In germline, CDR1 is SGHTA, CDR2 FQGNSA. CDR3: CASSLAHQPQHF. Written as DNA, the CDR3 is TGTGCCAGCAGCTTAGCGCATCAGCCCCAGCATTTT. Full variable domain (remainder filled in from reference TRBV7-2 and TRBJ1-5): GAGVSQSPSNKVTEKGKDVELRCDPISGHTALYWYRQSLGQGLEFLIYFQGNSAPDKSGLPSDRFSAERTGGSVSTLTIQRTQQEDSAVYLCASSLAHQPQHFGDGTRLSIL.

This clonotype was detected many times. This sequence joins TRBV2 and TRBJ2-2, with D perhaps matching TRBD1 (5 bases). V was cut by 6 bases and J by 6 bases, with 11 bases left in between. Per the germline V gene, CDR1 is SNHLY and CDR2 is FYNNEI. This CDR3 contains 13 residues. Written as DNA, the CDR3 is TGTGCCAGCAGCTCGGAAGGGGCCGGGGAGCTGTTTTTT. Translating it yields CASSSEGAGELFF.

This clonotype was seen many times. The chain links TRBV25-1 to TRBJ1-1; the match to TRBD1 covers 9 bases. Losses at the gene ends were 6 bases for V and 4 bases for J; bases not matched to a gene: 9. Germline CDR1 reads MGHDK; CDR2 reads SYGVNS. This CDR3 comprises 15 residues. CDR3 loop: CASRFDRGFATEAFF. The CDR3 region has the DNA TGTGCCAGCAGATTCGACAGGGGGTTTGCCACTGAAGCTTTCTTT.

The chain joins TRBV28 to TRBJ1-5; tentatively, D is TRBD1 (5 bases). The CDR3 is 12 residues long. V dropped 7 bases and J dropped 4 bases, with 8 bases sitting between them. The germline CDR1 and CDR2 sequences are MDHEN and SYDVKM. This CDR3 reads CASNRQNQPQHF. The CDR3 DNA reads as TGTGCCAGCAATCGACAGAATCAGCCCCAGCATTTT.

The V and J genes are TRBV7-2 and TRBJ2-7; 8 bases agree with TRBD1. Germline CDR1 is SGHTA and CDR2 is FQGNSA. The junction had 11 bases not matched to a gene; V was cut back by 11 bases and J by 5 bases. The CDR3 length is 13 residues. The CDR3 DNA sequence: TGTGCCTCTGCCGGGGACAGGTTGAACGAGCAGTACTTC. Protein product: CASAGDRLNEQYF.

The chain recombines TRBV20-1 with TRBJ2-5; TRBD1 matches 7 bases. CDR1 and CDR2 (germline): DFQATT, SNEGSKA (reference sequence). This CDR3 contains 13 residues. Losses at the gene ends were 5 bases for V and 9 bases for J; bases not matched to a gene: 12. The CDR3 loop is CSARQGRDQPQYF. Written as DNA, the CDR3 is TGCAGTGCTCGACAGGGTCGGGATCAGCCCCAGTACTTC.